Many counts were recorded for the clone carrying this TCR beta chain. The entry originates in a study of early T cells in non-severe SARS-CoV-2 infection. Study at large: Chains stayed unpaired after sequencing of bulk RNA from unsorted whole blood.

This CDR3 region has 13 residues. With 6 bases removed from V and 7 bases from J, the gap between germline ends came to 14 bases. Germline CDR1 reads SNHLY; CDR2 reads FYNNEI. Separate cDNA molecules each had unique molecular identifiers attached to them. In TCRdb, the 5' RACE reads were re-called with MiXCR into one record per CDR3 protein. The sample holds fewer than 60,000 distinct CDR3 sequences, about 4.2% seen once. The V gene is TRBV2, the J gene TRBJ2-3; no firm D call. The receptor comes from an adult who was a healthcare worker with PCR-confirmed SARS-CoV-2 infection or an uninfected control (not recorded which). Sequencing was done on a sample of whole blood. This CDR3 reads CASRGPFTYTQYF. The CDR3 nucleotides read TGTGCCAGCAGAGGGCCCTTCACCTATACGCAGTATTTT.